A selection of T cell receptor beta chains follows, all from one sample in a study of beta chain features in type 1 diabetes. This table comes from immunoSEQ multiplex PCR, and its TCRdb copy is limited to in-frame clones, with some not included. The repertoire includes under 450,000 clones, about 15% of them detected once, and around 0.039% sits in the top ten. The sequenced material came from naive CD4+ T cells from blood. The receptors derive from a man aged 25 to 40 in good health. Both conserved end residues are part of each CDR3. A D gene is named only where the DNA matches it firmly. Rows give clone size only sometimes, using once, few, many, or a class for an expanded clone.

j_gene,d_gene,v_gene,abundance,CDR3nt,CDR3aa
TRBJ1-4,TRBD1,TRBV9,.,TGTGCCAGCAGCGGCTACAGGGGGGAAAAACTGTTTTTT,CASSGYRGEKLFF
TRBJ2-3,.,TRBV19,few,TGTGCCAGTAGTATTCTTCGCACAGATACGCAGTATTTT,CASSILRTDTQYF
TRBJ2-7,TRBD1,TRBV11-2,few,TGTGCCAGCAGCTCAACCAGGGACAGCTCCTACGAGCAGTACTTC,CASSSTRDSSYEQYF
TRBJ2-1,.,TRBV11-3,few,TGTGCCAGCAGCTCCCGGGCTAGCAATGAGCAGTTCTTC,CASSSRASNEQFF
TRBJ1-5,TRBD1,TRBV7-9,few,TGTGCCAGCAGCGCCCGGGACAGTCATGTAGCCCAGCATTTT,CASSARDSHVAQHF
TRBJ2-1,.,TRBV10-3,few,TGTGCCATCAGTGAGTCCAGCAATGAGCAGTTCTTC,CAISESSNEQFF
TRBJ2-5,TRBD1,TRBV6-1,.,TGTGCCAGCAGCACAGGGGCCCGAGAGACCCAGTACTTC,CASSTGARETQYF
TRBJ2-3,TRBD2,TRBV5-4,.,TGTGCCAGCAGCTTTGCTAGCGGGGGCACAGATACGCAGTATTTT,CASSFASGGTDTQYF
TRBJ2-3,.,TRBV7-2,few,TGTGCCAGCAGCTTAGCTAGGGCGGGGGCGAATACGCAGTATTTT,CASSLARAGANTQYF
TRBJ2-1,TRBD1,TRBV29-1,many,TGCAGCACTAACAGGGGGCGCATCAATGAGCAGTTCTTC,CSTNRGRINEQFF
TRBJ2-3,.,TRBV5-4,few,TGTGCCAGCAGTGTTCCTAGCGGCACAGATACGCAGTATTTT,CASSVPSGTDTQYF
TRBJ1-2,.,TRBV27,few,TGTGCCAGCGGGCGACGAGGGGACTATGGCTACACCTTC,CASGRRGDYGYTF
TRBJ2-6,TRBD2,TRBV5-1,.,TGCGCCAGCAGCTTGTCGGGGGGTGCTGGGGCCAACGTCCTGACTTTC,CASSLSGGAGANVLTF
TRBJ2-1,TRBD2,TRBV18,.,TGTGCCAGCTCATTTCCTAGCGGGTCCCGCGAAGACAATGAGCAGTTCTTC,CASSFPSGSREDNEQFF
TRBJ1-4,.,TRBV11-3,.,TGTGCCAGCACCGGGGGCGCTAATGAAAAACTGTTTTTT,CASTGGANEKLFF
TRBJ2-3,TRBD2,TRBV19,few,TGTGCCAGTAGTCGACTAGCGGGAGTCCGGCCACCAGATACGCAGTATTTT,CASSRLAGVRPPDTQYF
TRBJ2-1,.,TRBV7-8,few,TGTGCCAGCAGCTTAGTTCCCAGCTCCTACAATGAGCAGTTCTTC,CASSLVPSSYNEQFF
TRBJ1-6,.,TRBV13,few,TGTGCCAGCAGCGCGGTAGGTGGGGCGCGGAATTCACCCCTCCACTTT,CASSAVGGARNSPLHF
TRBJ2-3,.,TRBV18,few,TGTGCCAGCTCACCTGGCGTTAGGACAGATACGCAGTATTTT,CASSPGVRTDTQYF
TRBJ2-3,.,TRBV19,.,TGTGCCAGTAGTATACTGGGAGTCCCCAACACAGATACGCAGTATTTT,CASSILGVPNTDTQYF
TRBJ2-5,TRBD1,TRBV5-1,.,TGCGCCAGCAGCACCGCAGGGGGACAAGAGACCCAGTACTTC,CASSTAGGQETQYF
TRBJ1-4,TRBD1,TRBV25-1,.,TGTGCCAGCAGTTCGTGGGACAGCTATGAAAAACTGTTTTTT,CASSSWDSYEKLFF
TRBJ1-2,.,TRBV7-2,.,TGTGCCAGCAGCTTAGTCAATAGGGGAAATAACTATGGCTACACCTTC,CASSLVNRGNNYGYTF
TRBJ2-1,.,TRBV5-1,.,TGCGCCAGCAGCTTGGGGGTTTTAAGGGCTGATGAGCAGTTCTTC,CASSLGVLRADEQFF
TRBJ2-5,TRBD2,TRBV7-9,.,TGTGCCAGCAGCTCTCCGACTAGCGGGAGGGGACAAGAGACCCAGTACTTC,CASSSPTSGRGQETQYF
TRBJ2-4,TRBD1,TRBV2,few,TGTGCCAGCAGCCAGAGGCAGGGGGCAGGCATTCAGTACTTC,CASSQRQGAGIQYF
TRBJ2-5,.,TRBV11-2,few,TGTGCCAGCAGCTTATTCCTGGCCGGGGAGACCCAGTACTTC,CASSLFLAGETQYF
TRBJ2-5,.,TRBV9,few,TGTGCCAGCAGCGTAGGGGTCCGTTATGGGGAGACCCAGTACTTC,CASSVGVRYGETQYF
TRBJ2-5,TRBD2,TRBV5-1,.,TGCGCCAGCAGCCTCCTAAGAAGCGGGACCACCTCCTGGGAGACCCAGTACTTC,CASSLLRSGTTSWETQYF
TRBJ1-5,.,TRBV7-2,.,TGTGCCAGCAGCTTCCTTCTCCAGCCCCAGCATTTT,CASSFLLQPQHF
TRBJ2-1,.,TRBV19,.,TGTGCCAGTAGTACAGGTTCTTATCCCTCCTACAATGAGCAGTTCTTC,CASSTGSYPSYNEQFF
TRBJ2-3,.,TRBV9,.,TGTGCCAGCAGCGTAGAGAGATCCCACACAGATACGCAGTATTTT,CASSVERSHTDTQYF
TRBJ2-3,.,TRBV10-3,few,TGTGCCACCACCCAAAGGGGGGTCACAGATACGCAGTATTTT,CATTQRGVTDTQYF
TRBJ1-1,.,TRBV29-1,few,TGCAGCGTTGACTACCAGTCGTGGGGGGATGCAATGAACACTGAAGCTTTCTTT,CSVDYQSWGDAMNTEAFF
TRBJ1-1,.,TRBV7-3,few,TGTGCCAGCAGCCCGACGGGGGGTGTCCTAATGAACACTGAAGCTTTCTTT,CASSPTGGVLMNTEAFF
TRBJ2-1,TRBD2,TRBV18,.,TGTGCCAGCTCACCAATGGCTAGCGGGATCTCAGAGCAGTTCTTC,CASSPMASGISEQFF
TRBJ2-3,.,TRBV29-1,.,TGCAGCGTTGAAAGTGGGGTTTCGACAGATACGCAGTATTTT,CSVESGVSTDTQYF
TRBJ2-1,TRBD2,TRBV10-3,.,TGTGCCATCAGTGAAGCCCCGGGACTAGGTGCCGGGGAGCAGTTCTTC,CAISEAPGLGAGEQFF
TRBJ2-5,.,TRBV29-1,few,TGCAGCGTTGATTGGGGTAACCAAGAGACCCAGTACTTC,CSVDWGNQETQYF
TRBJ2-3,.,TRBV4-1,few,TGCGCCAGCGCAACTCGTGACAGGCGGGTGGGAGATACGCAGTATTTT,CASATRDRRVGDTQYF
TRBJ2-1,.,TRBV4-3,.,TGCGCCAGCAGCCAAGAAGGTGACAGATACAATGAGCAGTTCTTC,CASSQEGDRYNEQFF
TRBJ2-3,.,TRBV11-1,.,TGTGCCAGCAGCTTCACGGCCGGATCCACAGATACGCAGTATTTT,CASSFTAGSTDTQYF
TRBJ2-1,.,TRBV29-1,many,TGCAGCGTTGTTGGACTCTTGGGCAATGAGCAGTTCTTC,CSVVGLLGNEQFF
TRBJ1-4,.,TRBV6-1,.,TGTGCCAGCAGTGAACCTCTGTTCCAGAATAATGAAAAACTGTTTTTT,CASSEPLFQNNEKLFF
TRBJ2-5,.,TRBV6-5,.,TGTGCCAGCAGTTACTCGGGAAGAGAGCAAGAGACCCAGTACTTC,CASSYSGREQETQYF
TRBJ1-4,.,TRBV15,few,TGTGCCACCAAGCATGAGGACCTTAATGAAAAACTGTTTTTT,CATKHEDLNEKLFF
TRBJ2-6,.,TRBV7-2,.,TGTGCCAGCAGCTTAGCAGGGAACTCTGGGGCCAACGTCCTGACTTTC,CASSLAGNSGANVLTF
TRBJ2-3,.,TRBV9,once,TGTGCCAGCAGCGTCTCATTGGGACGCACAGATACGCAGTATTTT,CASSVSLGRTDTQYF
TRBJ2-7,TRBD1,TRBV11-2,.,TGTGCCAGCAGCTTGCTGGGGACAGGGGCCCACGAGCAGTACTTC,CASSLLGTGAHEQYF
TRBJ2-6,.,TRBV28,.,TGTGCCAGCAGTCCAGGGGGGACTGGGGCCAACGTCCTGACTTTC,CASSPGGTGANVLTF
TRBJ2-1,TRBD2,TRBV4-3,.,TGCGCCAGCAGCCTCCTAGCGGGAGGGCAGAATGAGCAGTTCTTC,CASSLLAGGQNEQFF
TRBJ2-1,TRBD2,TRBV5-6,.,TGTGCCAGCAGCTTTTTGCGGGAGGAGGGTAATGAGCAGTTCTTC,CASSFLREEGNEQFF